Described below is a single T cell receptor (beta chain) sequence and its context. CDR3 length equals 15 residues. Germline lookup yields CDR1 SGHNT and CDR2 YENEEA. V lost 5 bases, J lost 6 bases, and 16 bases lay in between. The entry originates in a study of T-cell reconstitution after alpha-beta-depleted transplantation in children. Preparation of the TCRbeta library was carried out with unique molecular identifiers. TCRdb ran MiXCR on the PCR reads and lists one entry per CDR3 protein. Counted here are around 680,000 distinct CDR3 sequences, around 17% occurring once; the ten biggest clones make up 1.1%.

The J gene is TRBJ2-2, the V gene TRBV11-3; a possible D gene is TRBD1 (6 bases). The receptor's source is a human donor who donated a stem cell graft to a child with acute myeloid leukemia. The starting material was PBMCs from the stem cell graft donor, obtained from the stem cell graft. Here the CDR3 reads CASSPRAGAAGELFF. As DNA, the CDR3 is TGTGCCAGCAGCCCTAGAGCAGGGGCAGCCGGGGAGCTGTTTTTT.